This TCR beta chain was recovered during a study of blood T cell repertoires in COVID-19. Measured with immunoSEQ multiplex PCR; TCRdb has only the in-frame clones, and not every one. Here the sample spans about 480,000 clones, around nine tenths being singletons. V lost 0 bases and J 4 bases, leaving 9 bases between the germline ends. From germline, CDR1 is LGHDT and CDR2 YNNKEL (reference sequence). This CDR3 comprises 14 residues. V gene TRBV3-1 (or the pseudogene TRBV3-2) combines with J gene TRBJ1-1; D not certain. This TCR came from a woman in her fifties or sixties who had recovered from COVID-19. The material sequenced was PBMCs or T cells enriched from blood (not recorded which). CDR3 sequence reads: CASSQEGRSTEAFF. The CDR3 nucleotides are TGTGCCAGCAGCCAAGAGGGGAGAAGCACTGAAGCTTTCTTT.